This record concerns one T cell receptor (beta chain) sequence. This specimen belongs to a study of blood T cells in healthy people across ages. Per sample, a minimum of 6 million PBMCs were isolated. Primed by a sample-barcoded 5' primer and a J-beta primer mix, a second PCR proceeded for roughly 7 to 11 cycles. TCRdb ran MiXCR on the 5' RACE reads and lists one entry per CDR3 protein. The profile shows roughly 2 million distinct CDR3 sequences, approximately 50% of them singletons. Trimming removed 3 bases at V and 2 bases at J, with 17 bases between. The germline gives CDR1 DFQATT, CDR2 SNEGSKA (reference sequence). The CDR3 is 15 residues long.

V is TRBV20-1 and J is TRBJ2-7; D is perhaps TRBD2 (6 bases). The material sequenced was blood. The sequence derives from a woman aged 40 to 49 in good health. CDR3 sequence: CSASATGGEAYEQYF. The CDR3 DNA follows: TGCAGTGCTAGTGCAACAGGAGGGGAAGCCTACGAGCAGTACTTC.